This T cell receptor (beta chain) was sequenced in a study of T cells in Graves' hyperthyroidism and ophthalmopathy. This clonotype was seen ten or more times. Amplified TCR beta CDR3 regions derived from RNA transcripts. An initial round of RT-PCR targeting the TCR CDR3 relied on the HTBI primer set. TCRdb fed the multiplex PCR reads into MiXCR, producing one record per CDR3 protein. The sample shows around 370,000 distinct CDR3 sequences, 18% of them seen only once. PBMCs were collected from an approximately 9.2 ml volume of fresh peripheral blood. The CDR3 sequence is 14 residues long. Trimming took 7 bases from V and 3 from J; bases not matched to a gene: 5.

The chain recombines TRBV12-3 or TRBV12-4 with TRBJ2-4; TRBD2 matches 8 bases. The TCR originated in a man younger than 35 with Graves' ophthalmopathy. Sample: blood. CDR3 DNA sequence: TGTGCCAGCATCGCCGGGGGGGACAAAAACATTCAGTACTTC. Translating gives CASIAGGDKNIQYF.